The next 29 T cell receptor beta chains were all read from a single sample in a study of blood T cells in healthy people across ages. It was with a sample-barcoded 5' primer and a J-beta primer mix that a second PCR of about 6 to 12 cycles was run. TCRdb reprocessed the 5' RACE reads with MiXCR, giving one entry per CDR3 protein. Among hundreds of thousands of distinct CDR3 sequences listed, 25% to 30% were seen once. Another study also made use of these data, one on T cells of mothers and their children.

Sequencing was carried out using blood. The source of these receptors is a boy aged 10-17 years in good health.

This clonotype was counted only a few times. The V gene is TRBV10-3, the J gene TRBJ2-5, with 7 bases matching TRBD2. J was trimmed by 2 bases and V by 6 bases; bases with no gene match: 9. There are 15 residues in the CDR3. From germline, CDR1 is ENHRY and CDR2 SYGVKD. The CDR3 spells CAISSGTTGQETQYF. In DNA, the CDR3 is TGTGCCATCAGCTCCGGGACTACCGGTCAAGAGACCCAGTACTTC.

The chain combines TRBV12-3 or TRBV12-4 with TRBJ1-4; 9 bases are shared with TRBD1. This CDR3 region has 16 residues. V gave up 5 bases and J gave up 8 bases; unmatched junction bases: 12. The CDR3 bases are TGTGCCAGCAGTCCTCGGACAGGGGAACTCGGCGAAAAACTGTTTTTT. Its protein product is CASSPRTGELGEKLFF.

This chain uses TRBV4-1 with TRBJ2-5; D may be TRBD1 or TRBD2 (5 bases each). With the DNA end fitting TRBJ2-1 better, the J assignment may be wrong. The V gene's germline CDR1 is MGHRA and CDR2 YSYEKL. This CDR3 contains 14 residues. The CDR3 sequence is CASSQMGPYNEQFF. The DNA of the CDR3 is TGCGCCAGCAGCCAGATGGGACCCTACAATGAGCAGTTCTTC.

This clonotype occurred a few times. The CDR3 is CSVFSLLGPRIQYF. The CDR3 DNA reads TGCAGCGTTTTTAGTTTGCTTGGACCGAGAATTCAGTACTTC. The J gene is TRBJ2-4, the V gene TRBV29-1, with D unclear. The CDR3 is 14 residues long. Deletions cut 5 bases from V and 10 bases from J, with 21 bases between. Germline CDR1 reads SQVTM; CDR2 reads ANQGSEA.

This clonotype has just a few counts. The chain carries TRBV9 and TRBJ2-1; D remains unclear. CDR1 is SGDLS and CDR2 is YYNGEE in the germline V gene. Deletions cut 4 bases from V and 0 bases from J, with 14 bases between. The length of the CDR3 is 16 residues. The DNA for the CDR3 is TGTGCCAGCAGCCCCCAAGGCGGTATCTCCTACAATGAGCAGTTCTTC. Amino acid sequence: CASSPQGGISYNEQFF. Full variable domain (outside the CDR3, taken from reference TRBV9 and TRBJ2-1): DSGVTQTPKHLITATGQRVTLRCSPRSGDLSVYWYQQSLDQGLQFLIQYYNGEERAKGNILERFSAQQFPDLHSELNLSSLELGDSALYFCASSPQGGISYNEQFFGPGTRLTVL.

Only a few counts were recorded for this clonotype. J is TRBJ1-3 and V is TRBV6-5, with a tentative D call TRBD1 (5 bases). There are 16 residues in the CDR3. Germline V gene sequence: CDR1 MNHEY, CDR2 SVGAGI. With 6 bases removed from V and 0 bases from J, the gap between germline ends came to 15 bases. The CDR3 loop reads CASRTGRLYSGNTIYF. The CDR3 DNA reads TGTGCCAGCAGGACGGGACGGCTATACTCTGGAAACACCATATATTTT.

The rearrangement joins TRBV12-3 or TRBV12-4 to TRBJ2-5; 7 nucleotides line up with TRBD1. The DNA matches TRBJ2-1 better at its end, which makes the J call doubtful. This CDR3 comprises 16 residues. The CDR3 protein is CASSPRTGDHYNEQFF. In nucleotides, the CDR3 is TGTGCCAGCAGTCCTCGTACAGGGGACCACTACAATGAGCAGTTCTTC.

The J gene is TRBJ2-5, the V gene TRBV12-3 or TRBV12-4, with D possibly TRBD2 on 5 matching bases. V was cut by 11 bases and J by 2 bases, with 18 bases left in between. The CDR3 has 14 amino acids. The CDR3 DNA is TGTGCCCCCAAAAGGAGGTGGGGACAAGAGACCCAGTACTTC. Its protein product is CAPKRRWGQETQYF.

J is TRBJ2-1 and V is TRBV5-1, with TRBD2 as a possible D gene (6 bases). Germline CDR1 reads SGHRS; CDR2 reads YFSETQ. The CDR3 consists of 16 residues. Trimming removed 0 bases from V and 5 bases from J, with 15 bases in between. This CDR3 reads CASSLEAGSGHNEQFF. The CDR3, as DNA: TGCGCCAGCAGCTTGGAGGCGGGGAGCGGCCACAATGAGCAGTTCTTC.

This clonotype was recorded a few times. The chain combines TRBV7-9 with TRBJ2-5, with 8 nucleotides matching TRBD2. V shed 5 bases and J 5 bases; nucleotides not matched to a gene: 10. Germline V gene sequence: CDR1 SEHNR, CDR2 FQNEAQ (reference sequence). The length of the CDR3 is 15 residues. The CDR3 DNA sequence: TGTGCCAGCAGCCCGGCGGGGGGAGTAAGGGAGACCCAGTACTTC. Its translation is CASSPAGGVRETQYF.

This clonotype was seen a handful of times. The chain combines TRBV5-5 with TRBJ2-7; the D is unclear. V was pared by 0 bases and J by 2 bases, with 9 bases between. Looked up from germline, CDR1 is SGHKS and CDR2 is YYEKEE (reference sequence). This CDR3 is built from 14 residues. Here the CDR3 reads CASSLGISPYEQYF. The CDR3 nucleotides read TGTGCCAGCAGCTTGGGAATCAGCCCCTACGAGCAGTACTTC.

V and J are TRBV10-2 and TRBJ2-1; TRBD2 matches at 10 bases. The CDR3 contains 15 residues. CDR1 and CDR2 from the germline V gene are WSHSY and SAAADI. J gave up 10 bases and V 2 bases, and 8 bases lay outside the gene matches. The CDR3 coding sequence is TGCGCCAGCAGTGAGGGTAGCGGGGGGTCGTGGGAGCAGTTCTTC. As protein: CASSEGSGGSWEQFF.

The chain joins TRBV5-1 to TRBJ1-6; no clear D. Germline V gene data show CDR1 as SGHRS and CDR2 as YFSETQ. This CDR3 is 15 amino acids long. V was clipped by 0 bases and J by 8 bases, with 12 bases between them. The CDR3 protein is CASSLAGQPYSPLHF. The DNA of the CDR3 is TGCGCCAGCAGCTTGGCCGGGCAGCCGTATTCACCCCTCCACTTT.

This clonotype was recorded a few times. This chain uses TRBV25-1 with TRBJ2-5; no clear D gene. This CDR3 region has 14 residues. Germline CDR1 MGHDK, CDR2 SYGVNS. Trimming pared 7 bases from V and 0 bases from J, leaving 12 bases between. This CDR3 is CASTLLDDQETQYF. The CDR3, as DNA: TGTGCCAGCACCCTATTGGATGACCAAGAGACCCAGTACTTC.

V usage is TRBV2 and J usage is TRBJ2-1; D gene ambiguous. Trimming pared 3 bases from V and 9 bases from J, leaving 12 bases between. This CDR3 has 13 amino acids. The V gene's germline CDR1 is SNHLY and CDR2 FYNNEI. The CDR3 coding sequence is TGTGCCAGCAGTGATAAGTTAGCTGCTGAGCAGTTCTTC. It encodes CASSDKLAAEQFF.

The V gene is TRBV3-1, the J gene TRBJ1-3; D is possibly TRBD1 (5 bases). The CDR3 consists of 16 residues. Germline CDR1 and CDR2: LGHDT and YNNKEL (reference sequence). The V end lost 3 bases, the J end lost 0 bases, and 12 bases lay between the germline ends. CDR3: CASSQGHRSSGNTIYF. The CDR3 nucleotides read TGTGCCAGCAGCCAGGGCCACAGGAGCTCTGGAAACACCATATATTTT.

This clonotype came up a few times. The chain joins TRBV5-1 to TRBJ2-7; 12 nucleotides align to TRBD1. Germline CDR1 is SGHRS and CDR2 is YFSETQ. V lost 4 bases and J lost 7; bases outside the gene matches: 6. The CDR3 covers 14 residues. The chain's CDR3 is CASSGTGGLREQYF. The CDR3, as DNA: TGCGCCAGCAGCGGGACAGGGGGCTTACGGGAGCAGTACTTC.

This clonotype was seen more than once but under ten times. This rearrangement joins TRBV5-1 to TRBJ2-7; D may be TRBD2 (5 bases). V was pared by 7 bases and J by 0 bases, with 14 bases between. CDR1 is SGHRS, CDR2 YFSETQ, per germline. The CDR3 has 14 amino acids. This CDR3 reads CASREAVSSYEQYF. The CDR3, as DNA: TGCGCCAGCCGGGAAGCGGTTAGCTCCTACGAGCAGTACTTC.

In its sample, this clonotype was seen a few times. The rearrangement uses TRBV20-1 and TRBJ2-1; D uncertain. The CDR3 is made up of 15 amino acids. The germline V gene has CDR1 DFQATT and CDR2 SNEGSKA (reference sequence). The V end lost 0 bases, the J end lost 8 bases, and 17 bases lay between the germline ends. The CDR3 is CSARDPAVAHDEQFF. CDR3 sequence (DNA): TGCAGTGCTAGAGATCCGGCGGTAGCCCACGATGAGCAGTTCTTC.

The chain joins TRBV3-1 to TRBJ1-2; D is unresolved. Germline values: CDR1 LGHDT, CDR2 YNNKEL (reference sequence). This CDR3 is built from 12 residues. V was clipped by 2 bases and J by 6 bases, with 7 bases between them. This chain's CDR3 is CASSQHPHGYTF. The CDR3 DNA is TGTGCCAGCAGCCAACATCCCCATGGCTACACCTTC.

The chain couples TRBV18 to TRBJ1-5; 7 bases align to TRBD1. V lost 4 bases, J lost 6 bases, and 3 bases stayed unmatched. Germline V gives CDR1 KGHSH, CDR2 LQKENI. The CDR3 is 13 residues long. The CDR3 nucleotides are TGTGCCAGCTCACAGGGGGCGAGTCAGCCCCAGCATTTT. As protein: CASSQGASQPQHF.

With regard to this clonotype: One end of the junction fails to match germline, which may point to a read error. The J gene is TRBJ2-7, the V gene TRBV7-9; the match to TRBD1 covers 9 bases. Germline assignment: CDR1 SEHNR and CDR2 FQNEAQ (reference sequence). The CDR3 runs 15 residues. The CDR3 DNA sequence: TGTGCCAGCAACTTACAGGGGGCAGACTTGTACGAGCAGTACTTC. Translated, it gives CASNLQGADLYEQYF. Supplemented by reference TRBV7-9 and TRBJ2-7, the full variable domain reads DTGVSQNPRHKITKRGQNVTFRCDPISEHNRLYWYRQTLGQGPEFLTYFQNEAQLEKSRLLSDRFSAERPKGSFSTLEIQRTEQGDSAMYLCASNLQGADLYEQYFGPGTRLTVT.

This clonotype appeared a few times. The V gene is TRBV2, the J gene TRBJ2-3; tentatively, D is TRBD2 (7 bases). Germline lookup yields CDR1 SNHLY and CDR2 FYNNEI. The CDR3 loop spans 15 amino acids. Deletions cut 2 bases from V and 4 bases from J, with 13 bases between. CDR3: CASSESGGGPDTQYF. CDR3 in DNA: TGTGCCAGCAGTGAATCTGGCGGGGGCCCAGATACGCAGTATTTT.

As concerns this clonotype: No conserved phenylalanine or tryptophan is present at the end of the CDR3, so a read error is the likely explanation. This rearrangement joins TRBV12-3 or TRBV12-4 to TRBJ1-3; D not resolved. The length of the CDR3 is 14 residues. Between the trimmed V and J ends, which lost 3 bases and 0 bases, there was a span of 6 bases. In DNA, the CDR3 is TGTGCCAGCAGTTTTGCGAGCTCTGGAAACACCATATATCTT. It codes for CASSFASSGNTIYL.

The chain links TRBV4-3 to TRBJ1-1; TRBD1 agrees at 7 bases. CDR1 and CDR2 from the germline V gene are LGHNA and YSLEER. This CDR3 is 17 amino acids long. V gave up 1 base and J gave up 2 bases; unmatched junction bases: 10. The CDR3 is CASSQATQGIGNTEAFF. As DNA, the CDR3 is TGCGCCAGCAGCCAAGCTACACAGGGGATAGGAAACACTGAAGCTTTCTTT.

This chain connects TRBV14 to TRBJ1-1; D remains ambiguous. Germline V CDR1 and CDR2: SGHDN, FVKESK. V dropped 1 base and J dropped 1 base, with 7 bases sitting between them. This CDR3 region has 14 residues. The CDR3 protein is CASSQGHWNTEAFF. The CDR3 DNA follows: TGTGCCAGCAGCCAAGGCCACTGGAACACTGAAGCTTTCTTT.

The chain recombines TRBV15 with TRBJ2-5; TRBD1 matches at 9 bases. CDR1 is LNHNV and CDR2 is YYDKDF in the germline V gene (reference sequence). The CDR3 has 16 residues. After removal of 3 bases from V and 5 bases from J, the junction contained 10 bases not matched to a gene. This CDR3 is CATSSSTGTGWETQYF. The CDR3 coding sequence is TGTGCCACCAGCAGTTCCACCGGGACAGGGTGGGAGACCCAGTACTTC.

This clonotype was seen a handful of times. This sequence joins TRBV5-1 and TRBJ1-6; no reliable D call. CDR1 SGHRS and CDR2 YFSETQ come from the germline V gene. V shed 0 bases and J shed 7 bases, with 5 bases lying between them. This CDR3 comprises 13 residues. The CDR3 bases are TGCGCCAGCAGCTTGGAGCAGAATTCACCCCTCCACTTT. It translates to CASSLEQNSPLHF.

The J gene is TRBJ2-5, the V gene TRBV10-3, with TRBD1 matching over 8 bases. The junction had 9 bases not matched to a gene; V was cut back by 4 bases and J by 2 bases. CDR3 size: 16 residues. Germline V gives CDR1 ENHRY, CDR2 SYGVKD. The CDR3 region is CAISARQGIGQETQYF. In nucleotides, the CDR3 is TGTGCCATCAGTGCCCGACAGGGGATCGGGCAAGAGACCCAGTACTTC.